This TCR beta chain comes out of a study of T cell responses to AZD1222 COVID-19 vaccine. Study-wide background: Both about-4-week and about-12-week second-dose recipients were combined.

The data were produced by immunoSEQ multiplex PCR, yet TCRdb's version contains in-frame clones alone and is incomplete. The data hold around 170,000 clones, with approximately 91% observed a single time. Study conclusions and caveats: Samples come after the peak T cell response, not at day 14. White British ancestry dominated among donors, who included more females, and clonal diversity was possibly underestimated.

This clone has more than one count but fewer than ten. What it binds is unknown. Unmatched junction bases numbered 6, after V lost 7 bases and J lost 1 base. Germline CDR1 and CDR2: SGHTA and FQGNSA. The CDR3 totals 15 residues. The receptor was derived from an adult in good health. The rearrangement joins TRBV7-2 to TRBJ2-1; 8 nucleotides agree with TRBD1. This specimen consisted of peripheral blood, obtained on day 0 of AZD1222 vaccination. The DNA of the CDR3 is TGTGCCAGCACCCCCACAGGGGGGTCCTACAATGAGCAGTTCTTC. The encoded protein is CASTPTGGSYNEQFF.